This T cell receptor beta chain came from a study of human T cells and chemical hapten exposure. This clonotype was seen only a few times. The CDR3 extends over 16 amino acids. V was pared by 4 bases and J by 3 bases, with 10 bases of the junction left unmatched. Germline V CDR1 and CDR2: SGHNT, YYREEE (reference sequence). Via MiXCR, TCRdb re-called the RACE reads, giving one row per CDR3 protein. The repertoire holds roughly 84,000 distinct CDR3 sequences, with under 11% as singletons. Time point: patch test 2, 6 weeks after DPC sensitization. Sample treatment: therapeutic diphenylcyclopropenone sensitization with weekly scalp DPC.

The material sequenced was whole blood, taken in connection with sensitization to the hapten diphenylcyclopropenone (DPC). This sequence joins TRBV5-4 and TRBJ2-1, with 7 positions matching TRBD2. This clonotype originated in a woman aged 50 to 60 with alopecia areata. Some clones in this sample may be carry-over from other donors' samples. The CDR3 spells CASSVPTSPYYNEQFF. As DNA, the CDR3 is TGTGCCAGCAGCGTTCCGACTAGCCCTTACTACAATGAGCAGTTCTTC.